These 16 T cell receptor beta chains were all obtained from the same sample, sequenced in a study of beta chain features in type 1 diabetes. Expressed TCRB transcripts were sequenced, since all the RNA that had been isolated was reverse transcribed. Produced via immunoSEQ multiplex PCR; TCRdb's table is partial and in-frame only. The repertoire holds 400,000 to 500,000 clones, with about 14% as singletons. Sample: naive CD4+ T cells from blood. The source is a man aged 25-45 years in good health.

The V gene is TRBV12-5, the J gene TRBJ2-7, with 7 bases lining up with TRBD2. Germline V gives CDR1 LGHNT, CDR2 FRNRAP. The CDR3 has 14 amino acids. J gave up 8 bases and V 7 bases, and 14 bases lay outside the gene matches. The CDR3 DNA reads as TGTGCTAGTGAAACCCTAGCGGCACTTCGGAAGCAGTACGTC. Translation: CASETLAALRKQYV.

Only a few counts were recorded for this clone. This same CDR3 is encoded by further DNA sequences in the sample. This rearrangement joins TRBV7-2 to TRBJ2-3, with 8 bases fitting TRBD1. This CDR3 contains 15 residues. V gave up 5 bases and J gave up 4 bases; unmatched junction bases: 8. Germline V gene data show CDR1 as SGHTA and CDR2 as FQGNSA. The CDR3 nucleotides are TGTGCCAGCAGCCATATTTGGACAGGGTCAGATACGCAGTATTTT. It specifies CASSHIWTGSDTQYF.

For the CDR3, the DNA is TGTGCCAGCAGCCTGGACAGGGTCCAGTCACCCCTCCACTTT. This translates into CASSLDRVQSPLHF. This rearrangement joins TRBV7-9 to TRBJ1-6; 8 positions match TRBD1. V was pared by 5 bases and J by 10 bases, with 7 bases of the junction left unmatched. CDR1 and CDR2 from the germline V gene are SEHNR and FQNEAQ (reference sequence). The CDR3 is made up of 14 amino acids. Full variable domain (remainder filled in from reference TRBV7-9 and TRBJ1-6): DTGVSQNPRHKITKRGQNVTFRCDPISEHNRLYWYRQTLGQGPEFLTYFQNEAQLEKSRLLSDRFSAERPKGSFSTLEIQRTEQGDSAMYLCASSLDRVQSPLHFGNGTRLTVT.

The chain has TRBV29-1 and TRBJ2-3; TRBD1 agrees at 7 bases. With 3 bases clipped from V and 5 bases from J, the junction kept 5 bases outside the gene matches. From germline, CDR1 is SQVTM and CDR2 ANQGSEA. This CDR3 has 13 residues. CDR3 loop: CSVERGLGDTQYF. The CDR3 DNA is TGCAGCGTTGAGAGGGGGCTCGGAGATACGCAGTATTTT.

This clone was seen more than once but under ten times. J is TRBJ1-5 and V is TRBV4-3, with D uncertain. CDR1 is LGHNA and CDR2 is YSLEER in the germline V gene. V lost 4 bases to trimming and J lost 0 bases, with 7 bases between them. The CDR3 loop spans 14 amino acids. In nucleotides, the CDR3 is TGCGCCAGCAGCCTAAGCGATAGCAATCAGCCCCAGCATTTT. Protein: CASSLSDSNQPQHF.

The gene calls are TRBV9 and TRBJ1-1; D unresolved. The CDR3 runs 14 residues. Trimming took 6 bases from V and 3 from J, leaving 15 bases between them. Looked up from germline, CDR1 is SGDLS and CDR2 is YYNGEE. CDR3 protein: CASKPSGEYTEAFF. The CDR3 nucleotides read TGTGCCAGCAAGCCCTCGGGAGAGTACACTGAAGCTTTCTTT.

The chain employs TRBV6-5 and TRBJ2-7, with D perhaps assigned TRBD1 or TRBD2 (5 bases each). V was clipped by 6 bases and J by 2 bases, with 11 bases between them. This CDR3 spans 13 amino acids. Germline lookup yields CDR1 MNHEY and CDR2 SVGAGI. This CDR3 is CASRGPGTYEQYF. The CDR3 bases are TGTGCCAGCAGGGGACCGGGAACCTACGAGCAGTACTTC.

This clone was counted only a few times. This rearrangement joins TRBV5-1 to TRBJ2-2; D unclear. Deletions cut 2 bases from V and 4 bases from J, with 9 bases between. Germline loops: CDR1 SGHRS, CDR2 YFSETQ. The CDR3 extends over 14 amino acids. The CDR3 DNA reads TGCGCCAGCAGCTTCAACCCAACCACCGGGGAGCTGTTTTTT. It is translated as CASSFNPTTGELFF.

V gene TRBV7-2 combines with J gene TRBJ2-5; TRBD2 matches at 7 bases. Trimming cost V 4 bases and J 5 bases; bases outside gene matches: 1. The CDR3 extends over 12 amino acids. The germline gives CDR1 SGHTA, CDR2 FQGNSA. CDR3 nucleotides: TGTGCCAGCAGCTCCGGGGGGGAGACCCAGTACTTC. Amino acid sequence: CASSSGGETQYF. Drawing the rest from reference TRBV7-2 and TRBJ2-5, the complete variable domain is GAGVSQSPSNKVTEKGKDVELRCDPISGHTALYWYRQSLGQGLEFLIYFQGNSAPDKSGLPSDRFSAERTGGSVSTLTIQRTQQEDSAVYLCASSSGGETQYFGPGTRLLVL.

A few counts support this clone. The chain recombines TRBV7-2 with TRBJ2-7; D not certain. This CDR3 comprises 11 residues. The V end was cut by 4 bases, the J end by 6 bases, with 7 bases between. Looked up from germline, CDR1 is SGHTA and CDR2 is FQGNSA. The CDR3 loop reads CASSYTGEQYF. The DNA for the CDR3 is TGTGCCAGCAGCTATACGGGCGAGCAGTACTTC.

The J gene is TRBJ2-7, the V gene TRBV19; D uncertain. CDR1 and CDR2 from the germline V gene are LNHDA and SQIVND (reference sequence). This CDR3 is 15 amino acids long. The V and J ends lost 3 bases and 2 bases respectively, with 14 bases between them. CDR3 residues: CASSIITGKTYEQYF. The CDR3 DNA is TGTGCCAGTAGTATCATTACGGGCAAAACCTACGAGCAGTACTTC.

This clone appeared a few times. This sample also contains other DNA sequences that code for the same CDR3. The chain is built from TRBV9 and TRBJ2-1, with 8 bases matching TRBD2. CDR1 is SGDLS, CDR2 YYNGEE, per germline. The V gene end was trimmed by 0 bases and the J gene end by 4 bases; junction bases not matched to a gene: 3. The CDR3 length is 15 residues. CDR3 sequence (DNA): TGTGCCAGCAGCGTAGAACTAGCGGTTTACAATGAGCAGTTCTTC. It translates to CASSVELAVYNEQFF.

This clone has only a few counts. The chain employs TRBV30 and TRBJ2-2, with 9 bases identical to TRBD1. The CDR3 sequence is 14 residues long. The trim removed 5 bases at V and 6 bases at J, leaving 7 bases unmatched. CDR1 and CDR2 (germline): GTSNPN, SVGIG (reference sequence). The CDR3 spells CAWAGTGSPGELFF. The CDR3 nucleotides are TGTGCCTGGGCCGGGACAGGGTCCCCCGGGGAGCTGTTTTTT.

This clone occurred a few times. This chain links TRBV11-2 with TRBJ2-5; D is unresolved. Trimming shortened V by 0 bases and J by 1 base, and 9 bases separated the two germline ends. Germline CDR1 reads SGHAT; CDR2 reads FQNNGV. The CDR3 length is 15 residues. CDR3 in amino acids: CASSLEGLAQETQYF. The DNA for the CDR3 is TGTGCCAGCAGCTTAGAAGGGCTCGCCCAAGAGACCCAGTACTTC.

The J gene is TRBJ2-7, the V gene TRBV21-1; the table's TRBD1 call for D was not verified on the DNA. TRBV21-1 is reported as a pseudogene. The CDR3 runs to 17 residues. CDR3 DNA: TGTGCCAGCAGCACAAAAAAAGGAGGGGACAGCATCTACGAGCAGTACGTC. This codes for CASSTKKGGDSIYEQYV.

This clone was seen a handful of times. As DNA, the CDR3 is TGCGCCAGCAGCCAAGAGGGGACGGCCTATGGCTACACCTTC. Translated, it gives CASSQEGTAYGYTF. The chain couples TRBV4-3 to TRBJ1-2, with D possibly TRBD1 on 5 matching bases. CDR1 LGHNA and CDR2 YSLEER come from the germline V gene. V was shortened by 0 bases and J by 4 bases, with 9 bases between the two germline ends. The CDR3 consists of 14 residues.